The clone carrying this T cell receptor (beta chain) appeared a few times. Its antigen is not identified. Germline V lookup: CDR1 SQVTM, CDR2 ANQGSEA. The CDR3 covers 14 residues. The V end lost 3 bases, the J end lost 1 base, and 12 bases lay between the germline ends. This sample is part of a study of T-cell memory formation after mild COVID-19. General study points: Contracting clones, day 15 to 85, had balanced CD4/CD8, and later expanders favored CD4+.

TCRdb itself ran the 5' RACE reads through MiXCR, one entry per CDR3 protein. In the table there are around 340,000 distinct CDR3 sequences, approximately 15% of which are singletons. The source of this sequence is a man between 18 and 29 years old who had mild COVID-19 (a few samples of this study predate the infection). Cell type and time point are not known. The V and J genes are TRBV29-1 and TRBJ2-5, with D uncertain. Sequencing was carried out using PBMCs or a T cell subset sorted from them (not recorded which). The CDR3 nucleotides are TGCAGCGTTGAGCCCGGTTTCAGCCAAGAGACCCAGTACTTC. Translation gives CSVEPGFSQETQYF.